A selection of T cell receptor beta chains follows, all from one sample in a study of cytomegalovirus exposure and HLA in healthy donors. Some clones are missing from TCRdb's copy, which holds only in-frame ones; the method was immunoSEQ multiplex PCR. The sample shows 150,000 to 200,000 clones, 60% to 85% of them seen only once. Sequenced sample: PBMCs. The source of these receptors is a male donor in good health and CMV-seropositive. The CDR3 runs from the conserved cysteine through the conserved F or W. The D gene is left open where the match is weak. A row's size may be missing; if present it is once, few, many or a size class.

J gene: TRBJ1-1; V gene: TRBV18; D gene: .; clone size: .; CDR3 DNA: TGTGCCAGCTCACTCCAGTCCCGGGGAGCTTTCTTT; CDR3 protein: CASSLQSRGAFF
J gene: TRBJ2-5; V gene: TRBV2; D gene: .; clone size: few; CDR3 DNA: TGTGCCAGTCTCCTAGGGAGGAGCGAGACCCAGTACTTC; CDR3 protein: CASLLGRSETQYF
J gene: TRBJ2-7; V gene: TRBV19; D gene: TRBD1; clone size: .; CDR3 DNA: TGTGCCACCCGGGACAGGGGAGATTACGAGCAGTACTTC; CDR3 protein: CATRDRGDYEQYF
J gene: TRBJ2-7; V gene: TRBV5-1; D gene: .; clone size: .; CDR3 DNA: TGCGCCAGCAGCTTTAAGGGAGATGGCGAGCAGTACTTC; CDR3 protein: CASSFKGDGEQYF
J gene: TRBJ2-2; V gene: TRBV6-6; D gene: .; clone size: .; CDR3 DNA: TGTGCCAGTAGCAAAAACGGCGCCGGGGAGCTGTTTTTT; CDR3 protein: CASSKNGAGELFF
J gene: TRBJ1-1; V gene: TRBV30; D gene: .; clone size: .; CDR3 DNA: TGTGCCTGGAGTGAGGGGGAGGGTTCGGGCACTGAAGCTTTCTTT; CDR3 protein: CAWSEGEGSGTEAFF
J gene: TRBJ2-1; V gene: TRBV12-5; D gene: TRBD1; clone size: .; CDR3 DNA: TGTGCTAGTGGTTTCCCAGATGACAGGGCAAACAATGAGCAGTTCTTC; CDR3 protein: CASGFPDDRANNEQFF
J gene: TRBJ2-1; V gene: TRBV6-1; D gene: .; clone size: .; CDR3 DNA: TGTGCCAGCAGTTTACAGGGGGGGTCCTACAATGAGCAGTTCTTC; CDR3 protein: CASSLQGGSYNEQFF
J gene: TRBJ2-2; V gene: TRBV2; D gene: .; clone size: .; CDR3 DNA: TGTGCCAGCAGTGATACTTGGAACACCGGGGAGCTGTTTTTT; CDR3 protein: CASSDTWNTGELFF
J gene: TRBJ2-1; V gene: TRBV27; D gene: TRBD2; clone size: .; CDR3 DNA: TGTGCCAGCAGCTCCGGACTAGCGGGATACAATGAGCAGTTCTTC; CDR3 protein: CASSSGLAGYNEQFF
J gene: TRBJ2-7; V gene: TRBV30; D gene: .; clone size: .; CDR3 DNA: TGTGCCTGGAGTGTTGGAAGCGGCGTATACGAGCAGTACTTC; CDR3 protein: CAWSVGSGVYEQYF
J gene: TRBJ1-4; V gene: TRBV6-1; D gene: TRBD1; clone size: .; CDR3 DNA: TGTGCCAGCAGTGAATGGGGGACAGGGGGGGGAAAACTGTTTTTT; CDR3 protein: CASSEWGTGGGKLFF
J gene: TRBJ2-7; V gene: TRBV19; D gene: .; clone size: few; CDR3 DNA: TGTGCCAGTAGCACAGGGGAGGAGTGGGGCGAGCAGTACTTC; CDR3 protein: CASSTGEEWGEQYF
J gene: TRBJ2-7; V gene: TRBV7-9; D gene: .; clone size: .; CDR3 DNA: TGTGCCAGCAGCTTACATCGGGGACTCTCCTACGAGCAGTACTTC; CDR3 protein: CASSLHRGLSYEQYF
J gene: TRBJ1-2; V gene: TRBV7-9; D gene: .; clone size: .; CDR3 DNA: TGTGCCAGCAGCTCCGGACTAGCTCGTGGCTACACCTTC; CDR3 protein: CASSSGLARGYTF
J gene: TRBJ2-3; V gene: TRBV4-2; D gene: TRBD2; clone size: .; CDR3 DNA: TGTGCCAGCAGCCAAGATGGAAGCGGGGGGGCAACAGATACGCAGTATTTT; CDR3 protein: CASSQDGSGGATDTQYF
J gene: TRBJ2-5; V gene: TRBV6-1; D gene: .; clone size: .; CDR3 DNA: TGTGCCAGCAGAACGCTTGGGGGGAAGGAGACCCAGTACTTC; CDR3 protein: CASRTLGGKETQYF
J gene: TRBJ2-5; V gene: TRBV5-6; D gene: TRBD1; clone size: .; CDR3 DNA: TGTGCCAGCAGCGAACAGGGGATTGAGACCCAGTACTTC; CDR3 protein: CASSEQGIETQYF
J gene: TRBJ2-7; V gene: TRBV7-2; D gene: .; clone size: .; CDR3 DNA: TGTGCCAGCAGCTTTAGAAATCTTGACGAGCGGTACTTC; CDR3 protein: CASSFRNLDERYF
J gene: TRBJ1-1; V gene: TRBV5-1; D gene: TRBD1; clone size: .; CDR3 DNA: TGCGCCAGCATCAAGACAGGGGACACTGAAGCTTTCTTT; CDR3 protein: CASIKTGDTEAFF
J gene: TRBJ1-1; V gene: TRBV30; D gene: TRBD1; clone size: .; CDR3 DNA: TGTGCCTGGAGTGCCAACAGGGGAAACACTGAAGCTTTCTTT; CDR3 protein: CAWSANRGNTEAFF
J gene: TRBJ1-4; V gene: TRBV7-3; D gene: .; clone size: .; CDR3 DNA: TGTGCCAGCAGCCCGACCAGGGGCGAAAAACTGTTTTTT; CDR3 protein: CASSPTRGEKLFF
J gene: TRBJ2-3; V gene: TRBV16; D gene: TRBD1; clone size: .; CDR3 DNA: TGTGCCAGCAGCCATCTGGACAGGGACCGCACAGATACGCAGTATTTT; CDR3 protein: CASSHLDRDRTDTQYF
J gene: TRBJ2-3; V gene: TRBV9; D gene: .; clone size: .; CDR3 DNA: TGTGCCAGCGGGACCCTCGGGAGTCCAGATACGCAGTATTTT; CDR3 protein: CASGTLGSPDTQYF
J gene: TRBJ2-3; V gene: TRBV30; D gene: .; clone size: .; CDR3 DNA: TGTGCCTGGGCCAGGGGGGACCCATGGGGAGATACGCAGTATTTT; CDR3 protein: CAWARGDPWGDTQYF
J gene: TRBJ2-3; V gene: TRBV4-1; D gene: .; clone size: .; CDR3 DNA: TGCGCCAGCAGCCAAGATCGGAGGACAGATACGCAGTATTTT; CDR3 protein: CASSQDRRTDTQYF
J gene: TRBJ1-4; V gene: TRBV27; D gene: TRBD1; clone size: .; CDR3 DNA: TGTGCCAGACAGGGGGGACACTCATGGGGTTGTCGTGAAAAACTGTTTTTT; CDR3 protein: CARQGGHSWGCREKLFF
J gene: TRBJ2-5; V gene: TRBV7-2; D gene: .; clone size: .; CDR3 DNA: TGTGCCAGCAGCCGACGGGACCGGGGGGAGACCCAGTACTTC; CDR3 protein: CASSRRDRGETQYF
J gene: TRBJ2-1; V gene: TRBV5-1; D gene: TRBD1; clone size: .; CDR3 DNA: TGCGCCAGCAGCTTTTCCACCGGGACAGTAAACAATGAGCAGTTCTTC; CDR3 protein: CASSFSTGTVNNEQFF
J gene: TRBJ2-1; V gene: TRBV5-4; D gene: TRBD2; clone size: .; CDR3 DNA: TGTGCCAGCAGCCAACTAGCGGGGGTTAACAATGAGCAGTTCTTC; CDR3 protein: CASSQLAGVNNEQFF
J gene: TRBJ2-2; V gene: TRBV5-6; D gene: .; clone size: .; CDR3 DNA: TGTGCCAGCAGCTTGGTACAGTCCTACACCGGGGAGCTGTTTTTT; CDR3 protein: CASSLVQSYTGELFF
J gene: TRBJ2-1; V gene: TRBV7-9; D gene: TRBD2; clone size: .; CDR3 DNA: TGTGCCAGCAGCCGCGGGACTAGCGGGTACAATGAGCAGTTCTTC; CDR3 protein: CASSRGTSGYNEQFF
J gene: TRBJ1-1; V gene: TRBV2; D gene: .; clone size: .; CDR3 DNA: TGTGCCAGCAGTGAAGCGCGGGGAAGGGGCACTGAAGCTTTCTTT; CDR3 protein: CASSEARGRGTEAFF
J gene: TRBJ2-7; V gene: TRBV11-3; D gene: TRBD1; clone size: once; CDR3 DNA: TGTGCCAGCAGTCCGGGACAGGGAGGCCTTGAGCAGTACTTC; CDR3 protein: CASSPGQGGLEQYF
J gene: TRBJ1-2; V gene: TRBV5-6; D gene: .; clone size: .; CDR3 DNA: TGTGCCAGCAGCCTTTTACCCGACAGAAACTATGGCTACACCTTC; CDR3 protein: CASSLLPDRNYGYTF
J gene: TRBJ1-1; V gene: TRBV19; D gene: TRBD1; clone size: .; CDR3 DNA: TGTGCCAGTAGTATAGCCACTCGGACAGGGGGGGCTTTCTTT; CDR3 protein: CASSIATRTGGAFF
J gene: TRBJ1-6; V gene: TRBV19; D gene: TRBD1; clone size: once; CDR3 DNA: TGTGCCAGTAGTAACAGGGGTTCACCCCTCCACTTT; CDR3 protein: CASSNRGSPLHF
J gene: TRBJ2-1; V gene: TRBV10-1; D gene: .; clone size: .; CDR3 DNA: TGCGCCAGCAGTGACAAGCCTAGCGAGGAAGAGTTCTTC; CDR3 protein: CASSDKPSEEEFF
J gene: TRBJ1-1; V gene: TRBV5-4; D gene: .; clone size: .; CDR3 DNA: TGTGCCAGCAGTTCCATAGCGAACACTGAAGCTTTCTTT; CDR3 protein: CASSSIANTEAFF
J gene: TRBJ2-7; V gene: TRBV6-6; D gene: .; clone size: .; CDR3 DNA: TGTGCCAGCAGTTACTCTCAGGAGCAGTACTTC; CDR3 protein: CASSYSQEQYF